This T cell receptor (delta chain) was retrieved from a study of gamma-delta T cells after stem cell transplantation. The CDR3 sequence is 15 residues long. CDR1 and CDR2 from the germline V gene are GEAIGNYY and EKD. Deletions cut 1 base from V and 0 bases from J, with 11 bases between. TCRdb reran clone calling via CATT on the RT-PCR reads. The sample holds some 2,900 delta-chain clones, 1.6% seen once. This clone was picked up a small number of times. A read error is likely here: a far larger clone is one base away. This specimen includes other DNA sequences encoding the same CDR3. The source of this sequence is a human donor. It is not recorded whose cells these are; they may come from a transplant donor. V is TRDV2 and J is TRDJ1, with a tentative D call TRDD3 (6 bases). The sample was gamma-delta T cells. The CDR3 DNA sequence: TGTGCCTGTGACACTGTGGGGGCCTACACCGATAAACTCATCTTT. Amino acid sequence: CACDTVGAYTDKLIF.